The table lists the clone carrying this T cell receptor beta chain with many counts. Antigen unknown. This sample was taken from a study of neurological immune-mediated disorders. The germline V gene encodes CDR1 DFQATT and CDR2 SNEGSKA (reference sequence). The CDR3 is made up of 16 amino acids. V gave up 3 bases and J gave up 1 base; unmatched junction bases: 10. Study findings and constraints: Patients with HTLV-1-associated myelopathy showed the most TCR clonal expansion. Those with multiple sclerosis showed the least, falling below healthy controls.

The authors produced cDNA by 5'RACE using 10-nucleotide random UMIs. In TCRdb, the 5' RACE reads were re-called with MiXCR into one record per CDR3 protein. The sample has 25,000 to 35,000 distinct CDR3 sequences; 4.5% to 7% are singletons. The sample taken for sequencing was CD4+ T cells from blood. The TCR comes from a woman aged 45-65 years in good health. The chain employs TRBV20-1 and TRBJ2-7; 9 bases map to TRBD1. CDR3 coding DNA: TGCAGTGCTAGTGATCCCGGGACAGGGAAATCCTACGAGCAGTACTTC. Its protein product is CSASDPGTGKSYEQYF.